The present T cell receptor (beta chain) was sequenced within a study of T cells after somatic rescue of genetic block. This CDR3 contains 14 residues. V lost 0 bases, J lost 4 bases, and 9 bases lay in between. The germline gives CDR1 SGHRS, CDR2 YFSETQ. Data came from immunoSEQ multiplex PCR; TCRdb stores just in-frame clones and leaves some out. The sample records roughly 15,000 clones, 72% being singletons. This clonotype was obtained from a boy between 5 and 17 years old. The specimen sequenced was peripheral blood mononuclear cells (PBMCs). The chain joins TRBV5-1 to TRBJ2-3; TRBD1 or TRBD2 may be the D gene (5 bases each). In DNA, the CDR3 is TGCGCCAGCAGCTTGGTTGGGGGATCAGATACGCAGTATTTT. Protein product: CASSLVGGSDTQYF. Full variable domain (outside the CDR3, taken from reference TRBV5-1 and TRBJ2-3): KAGVTQTPRYLIKTRGQQVTLSCSPISGHRSVSWYQQTPGQGLQFLFEYFSETQRNKGNFPGRFSGRQFSNSRSEMNVSTLELGDSALYLCASSLVGGSDTQYFGPGTRLTVL.